These 22 T cell receptor beta chains were sequenced from one sample in a study of cytomegalovirus exposure and HLA in healthy donors. Both 60 Vbeta primers and 13 Jbeta primers went into the PCR. Produced via immunoSEQ multiplex PCR; TCRdb's table is partial and in-frame only. The data contain around 160,000 clones, about 77% of them singletons. Sequencing used PBMCs. The receptors come from a man aged 18 to 29 in good health and CMV-seropositive.

This chain links TRBV27 with TRBJ1-2; no definite D call. This CDR3 spans 13 amino acids. V lost 3 bases, J lost 0 bases, and 5 bases lay in between. Germline CDR1 reads MNHEY; CDR2 reads SMNVEV (reference sequence). CDR3 in amino acids: CASSFDTNYGYTF. In nucleotides, the CDR3 is TGTGCCAGCAGTTTCGACACTAACTATGGCTACACCTTC.

This clone was counted a few times. The genes are TRBV5-4 and TRBJ2-7, with 7 bases lining up with TRBD1. CDR1 SGHNT and CDR2 YYREEE come from the germline V gene (reference sequence). V shed 4 bases and J 3 bases; nucleotides not matched to a gene: 4. The CDR3 length is 13 residues. CDR3 residues: CASSQDRIYEQYF. The CDR3, as DNA: TGTGCCAGCAGCCAGGACAGGATCTACGAGCAGTACTTC.

V and J are TRBV10-1 and TRBJ1-3; D remains ambiguous. Trimming stripped 3 bases from V and 11 bases from J, with 14 bases between. Germline V gives CDR1 WNHNN, CDR2 SYGVQD (reference sequence). CDR3 size: 13 residues. CDR3 in DNA: TGCGCCAGCAGTGAAAATAGGAGAAGTGCCATATATTTT. It specifies CASSENRRSAIYF.

This clone was seen only a few times. The chain uses TRBV4-1 and TRBJ2-7; a weak D match, TRBD1 (6 bases). The V end lost 3 bases, the J end lost 0 bases, and 12 bases lay between the germline ends. CDR3 length: 15 amino acids. CDR1 is MGHRA and CDR2 is YSYEKL in the germline V gene. The CDR3: CASSHLGGSSYEQYF. The CDR3 DNA reads TGCGCCAGCAGCCACCTAGGGGGTAGCTCCTACGAGCAGTACTTC.

The chain carries TRBV4-1 and TRBJ2-1; 9 nucleotides line up with TRBD1. The CDR3 length is 19 residues. J gave up 7 bases and V 2 bases, and 18 bases lay outside the gene matches. The germline gives CDR1 MGHRA, CDR2 YSYEKL. This chain's CDR3 is CASSQMVLSGTGRINEQFF. For the CDR3, the DNA is TGCGCCAGCAGCCAAATGGTTTTGTCCGGGACAGGGCGGATTAATGAGCAGTTCTTC.

V is TRBV5-1 and J is TRBJ2-7; maybe TRBD2 (6 bases). V was trimmed by 5 bases and J by 3 bases, leaving 21 bases between them. CDR1 is SGHRS and CDR2 is YFSETQ in the germline V gene. The CDR3 covers 16 residues. The DNA for the CDR3 is TGCGCCAGCAGTCCCAAGCCGGGGGATAGGGGCTACGAGCAGTACTTC. The encoded protein is CASSPKPGDRGYEQYF. Complete variable domain (other parts from reference TRBV5-1 and TRBJ2-7): KAGVTQTPRYLIKTRGQQVTLSCSPISGHRSVSWYQQTPGQGLQFLFEYFSETQRNKGNFPGRFSGRQFSNSRSEMNVSTLELGDSALYLCASSPKPGDRGYEQYFGPGTRLTVT.

V is TRBV18 and J is TRBJ2-1; D remains ambiguous. CDR1 is KGHSH and CDR2 is LQKENI in the germline V gene. CDR3 length: 13 amino acids. V lost 0 bases and J lost 8, with 8 bases in between. CDR3 DNA: TGTGCCAGCTCACCACCGTCGGGTGATGAGCAGTTCTTC. Protein: CASSPPSGDEQFF.

The chain couples TRBV27 to TRBJ1-5, with D hard to call. Germline V CDR1 and CDR2: MNHEY, SMNVEV (reference sequence). The CDR3 is 13 amino acids. Between the trimmed V and J ends, which lost 7 bases and 5 bases, there was a span of 12 bases. CDR3 nucleotide sequence: TGTGCCAGCACGGTTCGGGTCGATCAGCCCCAGCATTTT. It yields the protein CASTVRVDQPQHF.

V and J are TRBV5-1 and TRBJ2-7; TRBD1 matches 7 bases. The germline gives CDR1 SGHRS, CDR2 YFSETQ. J was trimmed by 0 bases and V by 4 bases; bases with no gene match: 16. The CDR3 runs to 18 residues. CDR3 residues: CASSVRGPVGDISYEQYF. CDR3 coding DNA: TGCGCCAGCAGCGTTAGGGGGCCAGTGGGGGATATCTCCTACGAGCAGTACTTC.

The sample holds a few counts of this clone. The chain couples TRBV7-9 to TRBJ1-1; D gene ambiguous. Germline lookup yields CDR1 SEHNR and CDR2 FQNEAQ (reference sequence). CDR3 length: 13 amino acids. Trimming shortened V by 5 bases and J by 1 base, and 8 bases separated the two germline ends. CDR3 protein: CASSLTANTEAFF. The CDR3 DNA is TGTGCCAGCAGCCTCACAGCGAACACTGAAGCTTTCTTT.

The chain combines TRBV9 with TRBJ2-2; 8 bases are shared with TRBD1. This CDR3 has 15 amino acids. The germline CDR1 and CDR2 sequences are SGDLS and YYNGEE. The V segment lost 4 bases and the J segment 1 base; nucleotides outside the gene matches: 3. The CDR3 sequence: CASSRGTGNTGELFF. Written as DNA, the CDR3 is TGTGCCAGCAGCCGGGGGACAGGGAACACCGGGGAGCTGTTTTTT.

The gene calls are TRBV19 and TRBJ2-2; 8 bases match TRBD1. Germline V lookup: CDR1 LNHDA, CDR2 SQIVND (reference sequence). The CDR3 length is 15 residues. The trim removed 8 bases at V and 2 bases at J, leaving 7 bases unmatched. The CDR3 DNA follows: TGTGCCAGTTTTTCGGGACAGGTCAACACCGGGGAGCTGTTTTTT. Its translation is CASFSGQVNTGELFF.

The rearrangement joins TRBV15 to TRBJ2-1, with D possibly matching TRBD1 (6 bases). V was pared by 1 base and J by 10 bases, with 14 bases between. The CDR3 covers 14 residues. Germline lookup yields CDR1 LNHNV and CDR2 YYDKDF (reference sequence). CDR3 amino acids: CATSRGTAAREQFF. In DNA form, the CDR3 reads TGTGCCACCAGCAGAGGGACAGCTGCTAGGGAGCAGTTCTTC.

The genes are TRBV5-4 and TRBJ2-3; tentatively, D is TRBD2 (6 bases). V was cut by 2 bases and J by 0 bases, with 10 bases left in between. CDR1 SGHNT and CDR2 YYREEE come from the germline V gene (reference sequence). CDR3 length: 15 residues. This chain's CDR3 is CASSFGGGSTDTQYF. In nucleotides, the CDR3 is TGTGCCAGCAGCTTCGGTGGGGGGAGCACAGATACGCAGTATTTT. The entire variable domain, with the rest obtained from reference TRBV5-4 and TRBJ2-3, is as follows: ETGVTQSPTHLIKTRGQQVTLRCSSQSGHNTVSWYQQALGQGPQFIFQYYREEENGRGNFPPRFSGLQFPNYSSELNVNALELDDSALYLCASSFGGGSTDTQYFGPGTRLTVL.

The chain is built from TRBV5-1 and TRBJ2-1, with D perhaps matching TRBD1 (8 bases). The CDR3 is 15 amino acids. Trimming left V 2 bases short and J 5 bases short, with 14 bases between. CDR1 SGHRS and CDR2 YFSETQ come from the germline V gene. CDR3 nucleotides: TGCGCCAGCAGCTTAGGCACAGGGGGGGACAATGAGCAGTTCTTC. This gives the protein CASSLGTGGDNEQFF.

The rearrangement uses TRBV2 and TRBJ1-5, with D perhaps TRBD1 (5 bases). V was shortened by 5 bases and J by 3 bases, with 14 bases between the two germline ends. CDR1 and CDR2 (germline): SNHLY, FYNNEI. The CDR3 length is 15 residues. CDR3 protein: CASSNRTDFNQPQHF. In nucleotides, the CDR3 is TGTGCCAGCAGTAACAGGACCGACTTCAATCAGCCCCAGCATTTT.

J is TRBJ2-7 and V is TRBV11-2, with 8 bases identical to TRBD2. V dropped 4 bases and J dropped 5; count of bases not matched to a gene: 7. CDR1 and CDR2 (germline): SGHAT, FQNNGV. The CDR3 runs 14 residues. DNA for the CDR3: TGTGCCAGCAGCTCGGGGGGGGTTCGGGACGAGCAGTACTTC. It yields the protein CASSSGGVRDEQYF.

The CDR3 region has the DNA TGCAGCCTGAGGGAGACCCAGTACTTC. Translation: CSLRETQYF. This chain joins TRBV29-1 and TRBJ2-5, with D unresolved. CDR1 is SQVTM and CDR2 is ANQGSEA in the germline V gene. This CDR3 region has 9 residues. V dropped 8 bases and J dropped 5 bases, with 6 bases sitting between them. The complete variable domain, with remaining parts taken from reference TRBV29-1 and TRBJ2-5, reads SAVISQKPSRDICQRGTSLTIQCQVDSQVTMMFWYRQQPGQSLTLIATANQGSEATYESGFVIDKFPISRPNLTFSTLTVSNMSPEDSSIYLCSLRETQYFGPGTRLLVL.

This rearrangement joins TRBV30 to TRBJ2-5, with 12 bases aligning to TRBD2. Germline lookup yields CDR1 GTSNPN and CDR2 SVGIG (reference sequence). V was pared by 6 bases and J by 5 bases, with 10 bases of the junction left unmatched. This CDR3 has 15 residues. CDR3 nucleotide sequence: TGTGCCTGCGGACTAGCGGGACGCCACGGGGAGACCCAGTACTTC. It is translated as CACGLAGRHGETQYF. The whole variable domain, remainder taken from reference TRBV30 and TRBJ2-5, is SQTIHQWPATLVQPVGSPLSLECTVEGTSNPNLYWYRQAAGRGLQLLFYSVGIGQISSEVPQNLSASRPQDRQFILSSKKLLLSDSGFYLCACGLAGRHGETQYFGPGTRLLVL.

The V and J genes are TRBV2 and TRBJ2-1, with 8 nucleotides matching TRBD2. CDR1 and CDR2 (germline): SNHLY, FYNNEI. There are 14 residues in the CDR3. J gave up 7 bases and V 9 bases, and 11 bases lay outside the gene matches. The CDR3 spells CASLREGPTNEQFF. In nucleotides, the CDR3 is TGTGCCAGTCTCCGGGAGGGCCCGACGAATGAGCAGTTCTTC.

This clone was counted a single time. Because it lacks the conserved phenylalanine or tryptophan at the end, this CDR3 is likely a read error. The chain employs TRBV6-6 and TRBJ1-6, with D perhaps TRBD1 (5 bases). The CDR3 totals 14 residues. Trimming removed 1 base from V and 9 bases from J, with 10 bases in between. Germline V gene data show CDR1 as MNHNY and CDR2 as SVGAGI (reference sequence). The CDR3: CASSYYQGSSPLHL. The CDR3 nucleotides read TGTGCCAGCAGTTACTATCAGGGTTCTTCACCCCTCCACCTT.

This clone was detected only a few times. The CDR3, as DNA: TGTGCCAGCAGTTTACCGACAGGGGCTCGTGATACGCAGTATTTT. Its protein product is CASSLPTGARDTQYF. The rearrangement uses TRBV28 and TRBJ2-3; 8 nucleotides agree with TRBD1. This CDR3 is built from 15 residues. Trimming took 2 bases from V and 6 from J; bases not matched to a gene: 7. Germline CDR1 reads MDHEN; CDR2 reads SYDVKM. Looking up the rest from reference TRBV28 and TRBJ2-3 gives the full variable domain: DVKVTQSSRYLVKRTGEKVFLECVQDMDHENMFWYRQDPGLGLRLIYFSYDVKMKEKGDIPEGYSVSREKKERFSLILESASTNQTSMYLCASSLPTGARDTQYFGPGTRLTVL.